The 10 T cell receptor beta chains below all came from one sample that was sequenced in a study of CD8 T cells in Susac syndrome. cDNA came from 0.5 to 1 ug RNA primed by random hexamers. TCRdb reanalysed the immunoSEQ multiplex PCR reads using MiXCR and keeps one entry per CDR3 protein. This sample has 120,000 to 150,000 distinct CDR3 sequences, with approximately 94% found just once. The source material was CD4+ T cells from PBMCs. Source of these receptors: a human donor in good health.

This chain connects TRBV5-6 to TRBJ2-3; D not resolved. Looked up from germline, CDR1 is SGHDT and CDR2 is YYEEEE. The CDR3 runs 13 residues. Trimming removed 0 bases at V and 2 bases at J, with 4 bases between. The CDR3 loop reads CASSLDHTDTQYF. Written as DNA, the CDR3 is TGTGCCAGCAGCTTGGACCACACAGATACGCAGTATTTT. The full variable domain, in which reference TRBV5-6 and TRBJ2-3 provide the parts outside the CDR3, is DAGVTQSPTHLIKTRGQQVTLRCSPKSGHDTVSWYQQALGQGPQFIFQYYEEEERQRGNFPDRFSGHQFPNYSSELNVNALLLGDSALYLCASSLDHTDTQYFGPGTRLTVL.

This clonotype was picked up one time. This chain uses TRBV2 with TRBJ2-1, with D perhaps matching TRBD2 (7 bases). This CDR3 has 14 amino acids. Germline CDR1 and CDR2: SNHLY and FYNNEI. Between the trimmed V and J ends, which lost 7 bases and 7 bases, there was a span of 17 bases. The CDR3 sequence: CASTKGGVQNEQFF. The CDR3 DNA reads TGTGCCAGCACCAAGGGGGGGGTACAGAATGAGCAGTTCTTC.

The chain combines TRBV7-2 with TRBJ1-5; no clear D gene. This CDR3 is 16 amino acids long. V lost 2 bases, J lost 0 bases, and 11 bases lay in between. The germline CDR1 and CDR2 sequences are SGHTA and FQGNSA. The CDR3 here is CASSLRSGNSNQPQHF. Here the CDR3 DNA reads TGTGCCAGCAGCTTACGGTCAGGCAATAGCAATCAGCCCCAGCATTTT.

This chain joins TRBV20-1 and TRBJ1-2, with 8 bases matching TRBD1. The CDR3 spans 17 residues. V was pared by 2 bases and J by 1 base, with 12 bases of the junction left unmatched. The germline V gene encodes CDR1 DFQATT and CDR2 SNEGSKA (reference sequence). The CDR3 spells CSARRSAGGLRNYGYTF. In nucleotides, the CDR3 is TGCAGTGCTAGAAGATCGGCAGGGGGCCTCCGTAACTATGGCTACACCTTC.

The V gene is TRBV5-6, the J gene TRBJ2-7; no clear D. Trimming removed 6 bases from V and 2 bases from J, with 15 bases in between. The germline V gene has CDR1 SGHDT and CDR2 YYEEEE. The CDR3 covers 14 residues. As DNA, the CDR3 is TGTGCCAGCACGACCTTCGGCACCCCCTACGAGCAGTACTTC. This translates into CASTTFGTPYEQYF.

This clonotype was seen a single time. The J gene is TRBJ1-1, the V gene TRBV5-4, with D possibly matching TRBD1 (5 bases). Per germline, CDR1 SGHNT and CDR2 YYREEE (reference sequence). Between the trimmed V and J ends, which lost 6 bases and 0 bases, there was a span of 15 bases. CDR3 length equals 15 residues. The CDR3 bases are TGTGCCAGCACCGGGACTATGGGTCTGAACACTGAAGCTTTCTTT. Amino acid sequence: CASTGTMGLNTEAFF.

The rearrangement uses TRBV6-5 and TRBJ1-1; possibly TRBD1 for D (5 bases). Trimming stripped 0 bases from V and 1 base from J, with 12 bases between. CDR1 MNHEY and CDR2 SVGAGI come from the germline V gene. The CDR3 sequence is 16 residues long. The CDR3 DNA reads TGTGCCAGCAGTTACTCTACAGGCCTGCGGAACACTGAAGCTTTCTTT. Its translation is CASSYSTGLRNTEAFF.

The CDR3 region is CASSEGGVTHGYTF. The DNA of the CDR3 is TGTGCCAGCAGTGAAGGGGGGGTAACCCATGGCTACACCTTC. The V and J genes are TRBV2 and TRBJ1-2, with a possible D match to TRBD1 (5 bases). Germline loops: CDR1 SNHLY, CDR2 FYNNEI. The CDR3 has 14 residues. The V end was cut by 1 base, the J end by 6 bases, with 12 bases between. Full variable domain (remainder filled in from reference TRBV2 and TRBJ1-2): EPEVTQTPSHQVTQMGQEVILRCVPISNHLYFYWYRQILGQKVEFLVSFYNNEISEKSEIFDDQFSVERPDGSNFTLKIRSTKLEDSAMYFCASSEGGVTHGYTFGSGTRLTVV.

This sequence joins TRBV2 and TRBJ2-5; the D gene is possibly TRBD1 (5 bases). Germline CDR1 and CDR2: SNHLY and FYNNEI. The CDR3 loop spans 14 amino acids. Between the trimmed V and J ends, which lost 2 bases and 2 bases, there was a span of 9 bases. The CDR3 loop is CASSEMTVQETQYF. Here the CDR3 DNA reads TGTGCCAGCAGTGAAATGACAGTTCAAGAGACCCAGTACTTC.

The V gene is TRBV30, the J gene TRBJ1-2; D unresolved. V shed 2 bases and J shed 6 bases, with 7 bases lying between them. This CDR3 comprises 11 residues. Germline-derived CDR1 and CDR2 are GTSNPN and SVGIG (reference sequence). Here the CDR3 reads CAWSPINGYTF. The CDR3 nucleotides read TGTGCCTGGAGTCCGATAAATGGCTACACCTTC.